This TCR beta chain comes out of a study of multiple sclerosis patients with progressive multifocal leukoencephalopathy. Described time point: time of PML onset. The CDR3 has 16 residues. CDR1 is SGHAT and CDR2 is FQNNGV in the germline V gene. The V and J ends lost 3 bases and 2 bases respectively, with 13 bases between them. For this clone: Its antigen is unknown.

Some clones are missing from TCRdb's copy, which holds only in-frame ones; the method was immunoSEQ multiplex PCR. The repertoire consists of tens of thousands of clones, with roughly 85% occurring once and the leading ten covering over 10%. Overall study findings and caveats: Less diverse TRB repertoires were suggested in most PML patients.

This sequence joins TRBV11-2 and TRBJ1-4; D gene uncertain. The material sequenced was PBMCs, taken from a patient treated with natalizumab. This clonotype originated in a woman in her 30s with progressive multifocal leukoencephalopathy. In DNA, the CDR3 is TGTGCCAGCAGCTTGGGCACACGAGAGACTAATGAAAAACTGTTTTTT. Translated: CASSLGTRETNEKLFF.